Here is one TCR beta chain with its context. Its antigen is still unknown. Base qualities are not provided; no much larger clone lies one nucleotide away. Genomic DNA was extracted from sorted cells with the Quick-DNA Microprep Kit. Amplification of TCRbeta DNA was done with the immunoSEQ hsTCRbeta kit, following the protocol from the manufacturer. An Illumina MiSeq instrument was used to sequence the TCRbeta libraries. Turning to the authors' computational methods: Once out-of-frame sequences had been removed, fewer than 2.5 million distinct TCRbeta sequences were left, which works out to an average of approximately 70,000 per individual. Each individual was scored by the count of about 150 previously reported CMV-associated TCRbeta sequences and the total productive distinct TCRbeta count. A beta-binomial model was reimplemented in Python, and scikit-learn random forests with default parameters were trained on US cohort data. Classifier performance on the Belgian cohort was summarized as median AUC with percentile confidence intervals over 10,000 bootstrap iterations. TCRdb carries this immuneACCESS record with in-frame sequences only. Its versions omit some clonotypes, under half of them owing to an unresolved V gene in the studies checked, with the rest unexplained. Clonal size and the V and J genes are those of that table, whereas D and trimming came from the DNA. The sample has tens of thousands of clones on record, 78% of them singletons. The ten largest clones add up to 0.78% of the sample.

Single viable CD3+CD4+CD8-CD45RO+ cells were sorted as memory CD4+ T cells on a FACSAria II. CMV serostatus was assessed using a Roche Elecsys assay, by which serum IgG against CMV pp150, pp28, p38 and p52 was detected. Following thawing, total CD4+ T cells were enriched through positive selection using CD4 magnetic microbeads. The samples came from a different study that was designed specifically to examine the CD4+ T cell memory repertoire. Peripheral blood mononuclear cells were isolated and cryopreserved following standard operating procedures; serum was stored at -80 °C. CD3-PerCP (BW264/56), CD4-APC (RPA-T4), CD45RO-PE (UCHT1) and CD8-Pacific Orange (3B5) antibodies were used for staining, and non-viable cells were excluded with Sytox blue. This sample is part of a study of memory CD4+ T cells and cytomegalovirus serostatus (dated by TCRdb to the late 2010s). Broadly, across the study: A total of about 35 healthy Belgian adults, of whom 9 were CMV seropositive and approximately 25 were CMV seronegative, were included in the cohort. To replicate a published TCR-based CMV serostatus classifier, the researchers sequenced the CD4+ memory TCRbeta repertoires of a Belgian cohort whose cytomegalovirus serostatus was known. Results and caveats for the whole study, not just this receptor: A median bootstrapped AUC of almost 0.96 with a 95% CI of 0.76-1.00 was achieved on the Belgian cohort by the original-framework classifier. Among the 160 or so previously reported CMV-associated TCRbeta sequences, over 65 showed up in the CD4+ memory repertoires, with each one found in between one and five individuals. For CMV serostatus prediction, a median bootstrapped AUC of approximately 0.95 was reached with the original framework, and a median bootstrapped AUC of approximately 0.9 was reached with a US-trained random forest. Unlike the original study, which covered naive and memory CD4+ and CD8+ populations, the Belgian study sequenced only CD4+CD45RO+ memory cells. The results were interpreted as suggesting that the CMV-associated TCR signature is largely present in the CD4+ memory repertoire.

Counted from cysteine to phenylalanine, this CDR3 has 13 amino acids. The sequence is cut down to CDR3 DNA, 39 bases in frame from base 1. The germline V gene encodes CDR1 SGHVS and CDR2 FNYEAQ. V is clipped by 0 bases and J by 4 bases, and the sequence between their germline boundaries is 5 bases long. The sequence came from an adult in good health and CMV-seronegative. Sequencing used memory CD4+ T cells from blood. The chain couples TRBV7-6 to TRBJ2-3; no D gene call is confident. The CDR3 protein sequence reads: CASSLAGPDTQYF. The nucleotides read TGTGCCAGCAGCTTAGCTGGTCCAGATACGCAGTATTTT. Reference TRBV7-6 and TRBJ2-3 genes cover what lies past the CDR3, so the full variable domain is GAGVSQSPRYKVTKRGQDVALRCDPISGHVSLYWYRQALGQGPEFLTYFNYEAQQDKSGLPNDRFSAERPEGSISTLTIQRTEQRDSAMYRCASSLAGPDTQYFGPGTRLTVL.